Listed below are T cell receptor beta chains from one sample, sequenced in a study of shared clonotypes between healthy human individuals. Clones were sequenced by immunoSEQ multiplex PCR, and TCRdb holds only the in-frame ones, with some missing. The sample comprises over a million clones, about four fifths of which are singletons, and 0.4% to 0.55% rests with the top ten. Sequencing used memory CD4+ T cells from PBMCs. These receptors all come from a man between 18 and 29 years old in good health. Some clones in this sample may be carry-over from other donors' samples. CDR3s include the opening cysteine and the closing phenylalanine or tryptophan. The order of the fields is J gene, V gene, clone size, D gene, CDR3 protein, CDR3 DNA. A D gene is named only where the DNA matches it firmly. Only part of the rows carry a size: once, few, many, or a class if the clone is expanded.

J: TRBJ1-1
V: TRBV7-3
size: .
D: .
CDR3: CASSSGLNTEAFF
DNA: TGTGCCAGCAGCTCAGGTCTTAACACTGAAGCTTTCTTT

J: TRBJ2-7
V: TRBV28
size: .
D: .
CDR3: CASSFRRAYEQYF
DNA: TGTGCCAGCAGTTTCCGGCGGGCCTACGAGCAGTACTTC

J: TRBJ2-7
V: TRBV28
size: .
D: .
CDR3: CASSLSDETEYF
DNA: TGTGCCAGCAGTCTCTCCGACGAAACGGAGTACTTC

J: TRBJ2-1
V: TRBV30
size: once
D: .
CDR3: CAWGAGRTGQFF
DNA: TGTGCCTGGGGGGCCGGCCGTACAGGGCAGTTCTTC

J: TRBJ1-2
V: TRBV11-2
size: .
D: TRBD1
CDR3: CASSTYGTGTGAGGYTF
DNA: TGTGCCAGCAGCACGTACGGCACGGGGACAGGGGCCGGGGGCTACACCTTC

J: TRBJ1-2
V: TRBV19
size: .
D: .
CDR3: CASSTPDGNYGYTF
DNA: TGTGCCAGTAGTACCCCCGACGGTAACTATGGCTACACCTTC

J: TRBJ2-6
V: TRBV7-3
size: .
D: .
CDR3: CASSPTSSGANVLTF
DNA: TGTGCCAGCAGCCCCACCAGCTCTGGGGCCAACGTCCTGACTTTC

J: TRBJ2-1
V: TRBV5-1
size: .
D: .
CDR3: CASTRFEGGEQFF
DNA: TGCGCCAGCACCCGGTTTGAGGGTGGTGAGCAGTTCTTC

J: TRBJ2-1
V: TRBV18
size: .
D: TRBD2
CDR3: CASSPHLVASGNEQFF
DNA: TGTGCCAGCTCACCACATCTCGTGGCTAGCGGCAATGAGCAGTTCTTC

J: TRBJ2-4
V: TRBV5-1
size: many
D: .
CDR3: CASSLWGSGDIQYF
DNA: TGCGCCAGCAGCTTGTGGGGATCCGGGGACATTCAGTACTTC

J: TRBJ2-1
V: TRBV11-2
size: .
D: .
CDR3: CASSFANVGQAAPNNEQFF
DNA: TGTGCCAGCAGCTTCGCCAACGTAGGGCAGGCAGCCCCTAACAATGAGCAGTTCTTC

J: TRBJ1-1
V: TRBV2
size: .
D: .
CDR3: CASREDNTEAFF
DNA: TGTGCCAGCAGGGAGGATAACACTGAAGCTTTCTTT

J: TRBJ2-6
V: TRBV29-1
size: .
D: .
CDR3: CSVEDRGTGANVLTF
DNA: TGCAGCGTTGAAGACCGAGGGACGGGGGCCAACGTCCTGACTTTC